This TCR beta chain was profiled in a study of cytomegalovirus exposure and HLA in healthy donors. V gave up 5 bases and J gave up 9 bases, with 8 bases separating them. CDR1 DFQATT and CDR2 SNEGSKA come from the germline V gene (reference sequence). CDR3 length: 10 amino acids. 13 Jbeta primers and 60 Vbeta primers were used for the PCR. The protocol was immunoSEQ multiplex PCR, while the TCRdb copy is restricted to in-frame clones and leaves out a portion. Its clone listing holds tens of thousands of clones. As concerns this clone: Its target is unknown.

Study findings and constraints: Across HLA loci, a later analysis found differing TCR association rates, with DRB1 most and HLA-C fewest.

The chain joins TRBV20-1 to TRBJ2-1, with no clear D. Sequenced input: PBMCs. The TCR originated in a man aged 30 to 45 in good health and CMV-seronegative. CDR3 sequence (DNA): TGCAGTGCTCGCAGAGGTGAGCAGTTCTTC. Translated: CSARRGEQFF.